This entry is about one T cell receptor (beta chain). Its antigen is currently unknown. Enrollment excluded any patients with other autoimmune diseases, uncontrolled infections, pregnancy or lactation. Fresh peripheral blood, over 9.5 ml, was the PBMC source. Beta-chain TCR CDR3 regions were amplified from RNA transcripts. The workflow started with a first-round RT-PCR run with HTBI primers and then moved on to a second-round multiplex PCR. MiXCR, applied by TCRdb to the multiplex PCR reads, yields one record per CDR3 protein. Altogether about 620,000 distinct CDR3 sequences are present, about a fifth being singletons, with the ten largest covering around 6.5%. The CDR3 loop spans 13 amino acids. The J segment lost 4 bases and the V segment lost 6 bases, leaving 7 bases of the junction unmatched. CDR1 and CDR2 from the germline V gene are SQVTM and ANQGSEA. The data belong to a study of Graves' ophthalmopathy and Graves' hyperthyroidism. The study's findings and limits: The 13-signature model separated ophthalmopathy from stable hyperthyroidism at 85% to 90% sensitivity and roughly 83% specificity. In blood appeared most of the expanded thyroid clonotypes whose frequency exceeded 0.001.

This TCR was recovered from a woman aged 18-35 years with stable Graves' hyperthyroidism. Some clones in this sample may be carry-over from other donors' samples. The chain combines TRBV29-1 with TRBJ1-2; 8 bases are a match to TRBD1. Sequenced material: peripheral blood. The CDR3 protein is CSVDGQGLYGYTF. CDR3 in DNA: TGCAGCGTAGATGGACAGGGCCTCTATGGCTACACCTTC.